What follows are 15 T cell receptor beta chains derived from one specimen sequenced in a study of shared clonotypes between healthy human individuals. Sequencing was performed with immunoSEQ multiplex PCR; in TCRdb, only in-frame clones are kept and a portion is missing. The sample yields 1.5 million to 1.9 million clones, around 98% seen once. The sample taken for sequencing was naive CD4+ T cells sorted from blood. The subset denotes: CD45RA+ positively selected. These receptor sequences come from a man aged 30 to 39 in good health.

The chain is built from TRBV5-6 and TRBJ1-4; D gene unclear. The V gene's germline CDR1 is SGHDT and CDR2 YYEEEE. The CDR3 has 15 amino acids. V lost 5 bases and J lost 7, with 18 bases in between. The CDR3 DNA follows: TGTGCCAGCAGATCTGCCCGGACTACGGGTGAAAAACTGTTTTTT. Translation gives CASRSARTTGEKLFF.

The chain is built from TRBV7-8 and TRBJ2-7; tentative D call: TRBD1 (5 bases). Trimming cost V 5 bases and J 3 bases, with 14 bases left between them. Germline V gene lookup returns CDR1 SGHVS and CDR2 FQNEAQ. The CDR3 is 14 residues long. The CDR3 loop is CASSTIQRGYEQYF. The CDR3 region has the DNA TGTGCCAGCAGCACAATCCAAAGGGGCTACGAGCAGTACTTC.

The chain joins TRBV11-2 to TRBJ2-7; D gene ambiguous. The CDR3 spans 13 residues. CDR1 and CDR2 (germline): SGHAT, FQNNGV. Trimming took off 2 bases at V and 4 bases at J, with 9 bases between the two ends. This chain's CDR3 is CASSLREGYEQYF. The CDR3, as DNA: TGTGCCAGCAGCTTAAGGGAAGGGTACGAGCAGTACTTC.

As for this clone: This same CDR3 is encoded by further DNA sequences in the sample. CDR3 nucleotides: TGCGCCAGCAGCCTCCTGTACCAAGAGACCCAGTACTTC. Its protein product is CASSLLYQETQYF. This chain uses TRBV5-1 with TRBJ2-5; D not certain. The CDR3 length is 13 residues. V was clipped by 4 bases and J by 0 bases, with 7 bases between them. CDR1 and CDR2 (germline): SGHRS, YFSETQ.

The chain combines TRBV11-3 with TRBJ2-2; unclear D gene. Looked up from germline, CDR1 is SGHNT and CDR2 is YENEEA. This CDR3 contains 13 residues. The V and J ends lost 7 bases and 4 bases respectively, with 10 bases between them. The CDR3 sequence: CASKGLGTGELFF. The CDR3 DNA reads as TGTGCCAGCAAAGGGTTAGGCACCGGGGAGCTGTTTTTT.

The chain carries TRBV25-1 and TRBJ2-5; D perhaps matches TRBD1 (6 bases). The CDR3 is 13 residues long. The germline V and J ends were trimmed by 6 bases and 7 bases, with 15 bases remaining between them. Germline V gives CDR1 MGHDK, CDR2 SYGVNS. The CDR3, as DNA: TGTGCCAGCAGGCAGGGGAGCTTGGGGACCCAGTACTTC. As protein: CASRQGSLGTQYF.

The genes are TRBV28 and TRBJ1-2; D is possibly TRBD1 (5 bases). CDR3 length equals 14 residues. The germline V and J ends were trimmed by 5 bases and 8 bases, with 18 bases remaining between them. Germline V gives CDR1 MDHEN, CDR2 SYDVKM. The CDR3 loop is CASSPTGPRKGYTF. The CDR3 bases are TGTGCCAGCAGTCCCACAGGCCCTCGAAAGGGCTACACCTTC.

This chain links TRBV6-5 with TRBJ2-7; 13 nucleotides match TRBD2. Germline trimming cut 6 bases from V and 2 bases from J; bases unmatched to any gene: 1. CDR1 and CDR2 (germline): MNHEY, SVGAGI. This CDR3 is 14 amino acids long. CDR3 loop: CASRGTSGAYEQYF. The CDR3 DNA reads TGTGCCAGCAGGGGGACTAGCGGGGCCTACGAGCAGTACTTC.

This chain uses TRBV6-1 with TRBJ2-1; unclear D gene. The V end lost 4 bases, the J end lost 7 bases, and 20 bases lay between the germline ends. The CDR3 is made up of 16 amino acids. Germline V CDR1 and CDR2: MNHNS, SASEGT. The DNA for the CDR3 is TGTGCCAGCAGTGTACGGTACGGATTGGATCTGAATGAGCAGTTCTTC. Translation gives CASSVRYGLDLNEQFF.

The V and J genes are TRBV6-5 and TRBJ1-1, with 7 bases that match TRBD1. Germline V gives CDR1 MNHEY, CDR2 SVGAGI. The CDR3 is 15 residues long. J lost 0 bases, V lost 8 bases, and 9 bases had no gene match. CDR3: CASGYRGDMNTEAFF. The CDR3 DNA reads TGTGCCAGCGGGTACAGGGGCGACATGAACACTGAAGCTTTCTTT.

The chain uses TRBV2 and TRBJ2-1; D is uncertain. The germline V gene encodes CDR1 SNHLY and CDR2 FYNNEI. V lost 0 bases and J lost 5, with 14 bases in between. The length of the CDR3 is 16 residues. The CDR3 sequence is CASSEAARKFHNEQFF. The CDR3 region has the DNA TGTGCCAGCAGTGAAGCGGCTAGAAAATTCCACAATGAGCAGTTCTTC.

The chain employs TRBV6-1 and TRBJ1-1, with D unclear. The V end was cut by 1 base, the J end by 6 bases, with 21 bases between. The CDR3 consists of 17 residues. The germline CDR1 and CDR2 sequences are MNHNS and SASEGT. The CDR3, as DNA: TGTGCCAGCAGTGAAGTCCCTTTACGGGTTTCAGGAGCTGAAGCTTTCTTT. Translating gives CASSEVPLRVSGAEAFF.

This chain connects TRBV11-2 to TRBJ2-1, with 10 bases lining up with TRBD2. The germline CDR1 and CDR2 sequences are SGHAT and FQNNGV. With 5 bases clipped from V and 4 bases from J, the junction kept 11 bases outside the gene matches. The CDR3 totals 17 residues. For the CDR3, the DNA is TGTGCCAGCAGCCCCCTGCGGGGACTAGCGCAATACAATGAGCAGTTCTTC. Amino acid sequence: CASSPLRGLAQYNEQFF. Using reference TRBV11-2 and TRBJ2-1 for the parts outside the CDR3, the full variable domain is EAGVAQSPRYKIIEKRQSVAFWCNPISGHATLYWYQQILGQGPKLLIQFQNNGVVDDSQLPKDRFSAERLKGVDSTLKIQPAKLEDSAVYLCASSPLRGLAQYNEQFFGPGTRLTVL.

This chain uses TRBV7-8 with TRBJ1-1; the match to TRBD1 covers 9 bases. The CDR3 loop spans 13 amino acids. V lost 6 bases to trimming and J lost 5 bases; unmatched junction nucleotides: 4. Germline values: CDR1 SGHVS, CDR2 FQNEAQ. The CDR3 coding sequence is TGTGCCAGCAGTTGGACAGGGGTGACTGAAGCTTTCTTT. The encoded protein is CASSWTGVTEAFF.

The chain carries TRBV4-1 and TRBJ2-3, with 10 bases lining up with TRBD2. The V gene end was trimmed by 1 base and the J gene end by 4 bases; junction bases not matched to a gene: 8. Germline CDR1 and CDR2: MGHRA and YSYEKL. The CDR3 loop spans 17 amino acids. The CDR3 DNA follows: TGCGCCAGCAGCCAAGCCGGGCTAGCGGGAGTGCCAGATACGCAGTATTTT. Translating it yields CASSQAGLAGVPDTQYF.